What follows are 27 T cell receptor beta chains derived from one specimen sequenced in a study of T cell repertoires in cytomegalovirus infection. TCRdb re-called the reads through MiXCR, storing one row per CDR3 protein. Among 160,000 or so distinct CDR3 sequences listed, 17% were seen once. Sequenced material: CD8+ T cells from PBMCs. The receptors were gathered from a human donor in good health (CMV status not recorded). Some clones in this sample may be carry-over from other donors' samples.

The chain recombines TRBV27 with TRBJ1-4; 9 bases fit TRBD1. In germline, CDR1 is MNHEY, CDR2 SMNVEV (reference sequence). The CDR3 loop spans 15 amino acids. V gave up 3 bases and J gave up 7 bases; unmatched junction bases: 6. CDR3 sequence reads: CASSFLGTGFEKLFF. The CDR3 DNA sequence: TGTGCCAGCAGTTTTTTGGGGACAGGGTTTGAAAAACTGTTTTTT. Full variable domain (outside the CDR3, taken from reference TRBV27 and TRBJ1-4): EAQVTQNPRYLITVTGKKLTVTCSQNMNHEYMSWYRQDPGLGLRQIYYSMNVEVTDKGDVPEGYKVSRKEKRNFPLILESPSPNQTSLYFCASSFLGTGFEKLFFGSGTQLSVL.

Here the CDR3 reads CSASVISGDSYEQYF. The CDR3 DNA reads TGCAGTGCGTCCGTAATTAGCGGGGACTCCTACGAGCAGTACTTC. The chain combines TRBV20-1 with TRBJ2-7; 8 bases fit TRBD2. Germline V gene sequence: CDR1 DFQATT, CDR2 SNEGSKA (reference sequence). The J segment lost 0 bases and the V segment lost 6 bases, leaving 10 bases of the junction unmatched. CDR3 length: 15 amino acids.

In the case of this clonotype: The junction departs from germline at one end; a sequencing error may be responsible. The J gene is TRBJ2-1, the V gene TRBV4-1; no firm D call. From germline, CDR1 is MGHRA and CDR2 YSYEKL. CDR3 length: 15 residues. The CDR3 sequence is CASSQDTSSYNEQFF. The DNA of the CDR3 is TGTGCCAGCAGCCAAGATACTTCCTCCTACAATGAGCAGTTCTTC.

This clonotype has just a few counts. This sequence joins TRBV7-9 and TRBJ2-5; D unresolved. Germline assignment: CDR1 SEHNR and CDR2 FQNEAQ (reference sequence). CDR3 length: 10 amino acids. Trimming pared 7 bases from V and 5 bases from J, leaving 5 bases between. The CDR3 DNA reads TGTGCCAGCACCGGGGAGACCCAGTACTTC. This sequence encodes CASTGETQYF.

This clonotype was detected only a few times. The V and J genes are TRBV9 and TRBJ2-7; D perhaps matches TRBD2 (5 bases). The germline V gene has CDR1 SGDLS and CDR2 YYNGEE. The V and J ends lost 0 bases and 5 bases respectively, with 6 bases between them. CDR3 length equals 12 residues. CDR3: CASSVGGNEQYF. The CDR3 bases are TGTGCCAGCAGCGTAGGAGGGAACGAGCAGTACTTC.

This rearrangement joins TRBV14 to TRBJ2-7; TRBD1 matches 9 bases. From germline, CDR1 is SGHDN and CDR2 FVKESK. The CDR3 has 15 residues. J lost 3 bases, V lost 1 base, and 4 bases had no gene match. The DNA for the CDR3 is TGTGCCAGCAGCCAAGCCCGGGGACAGGGCTACGAGCAGTACTTC. Protein product: CASSQARGQGYEQYF.

V and J are TRBV6-2 or TRBV6-3 and TRBJ2-1; unclear D gene. CDR1 is MNHEY, CDR2 SVGEGT, per germline. CDR3 length: 15 amino acids. Trimming removed 2 bases at V and 1 base at J, with 9 bases between. The CDR3 loop reads CASSYPQQSYNEQFF. The CDR3 nucleotides are TGTGCCAGCAGTTACCCACAGCAGTCCTACAATGAGCAGTTCTTC.

A few counts support this clonotype. This chain links TRBV28 with TRBJ1-6, with TRBD1 identical over 9 bases. The CDR3 has 16 residues. V gave up 5 bases and J gave up 10 bases; unmatched junction bases: 12. Germline V lookup: CDR1 MDHEN, CDR2 SYDVKM. CDR3 sequence reads: CASSLTPQGARSPLHF. As DNA, the CDR3 is TGTGCCAGCAGTCTAACTCCACAGGGGGCGCGGTCACCCCTCCACTTT.

This clonotype was seen a few times. V and J are TRBV6-1 and TRBJ2-7, with D possibly TRBD1 on 6 matching bases. The germline V gene has CDR1 MNHNS and CDR2 SASEGT. The CDR3 has 15 residues. The V end was cut by 6 bases, the J end by 2 bases, with 17 bases between. Here the CDR3 reads CASRSKRGSAYEQYF. Written as DNA, the CDR3 is TGTGCCAGCAGATCAAAGAGGGGGTCAGCCTACGAGCAGTACTTC.

A few counts support this clonotype. The chain combines TRBV7-9 with TRBJ2-1, with D possibly matching TRBD2 (6 bases). The germline V and J ends were trimmed by 6 bases and 4 bases, with 16 bases remaining between them. Germline CDR1 and CDR2: SEHNR and FQNEAQ (reference sequence). CDR3 size: 15 residues. This chain's CDR3 is CASSTAGRAYNEQFF. Here the CDR3 DNA reads TGTGCCAGCAGTACAGCGGGTCGGGCTTACAATGAGCAGTTCTTC.

This clonotype has a count of ten or more. The V and J genes are TRBV7-8 and TRBJ2-1, with 11 bases aligning to TRBD2. V gave up 10 bases and J gave up 6 bases; unmatched junction bases: 11. Germline V lookup: CDR1 SGHVS, CDR2 FQNEAQ. This CDR3 is built from 15 residues. The CDR3 DNA follows: TGTGCCACGTATGGGCTAGCGGGGGGTATCAATGAGCAGTTCTTC. This sequence encodes CATYGLAGGINEQFF.

This clonotype was observed a handful of times. This rearrangement joins TRBV27 to TRBJ2-1; 9 bases align to TRBD2. The CDR3 is made up of 14 amino acids. Germline CDR1 is MNHEY and CDR2 is SMNVEV (reference sequence). With 6 bases clipped from V and 7 bases from J, the junction kept 7 bases outside the gene matches. As DNA, the CDR3 is TGTGCCAGCAGGGCGGGAGGGCCGGTTAATGAGCAGTTCTTC. This sequence encodes CASRAGGPVNEQFF.

The V gene is TRBV7-2, the J gene TRBJ2-7; possible D gene TRBD2, 6 bases. The CDR3 covers 15 residues. V dropped 5 bases and J dropped 0 bases, with 14 bases sitting between them. Germline assignment: CDR1 SGHTA and CDR2 FQGNSA. The CDR3 nucleotides read TGTGCCAGCAGCCCGCGGGGCCGTTCCTCCTACGAGCAGTACTTC. It yields the protein CASSPRGRSSYEQYF.

This clonotype is a singleton in its sample. The chain recombines TRBV14 with TRBJ2-7; a weak D match, TRBD2 (5 bases). Germline CDR1 and CDR2: SGHDN and FVKESK. The CDR3 is 14 residues long. V was pared by 1 base and J by 0 bases, with 7 bases between. The CDR3 coding sequence is TGTGCCAGCAGCCAAGCGGGGTACTCCTACGAGCAGTACTTC. It encodes CASSQAGYSYEQYF.

This rearrangement joins TRBV29-1 to TRBJ2-1; no clear D. The CDR3 is 11 residues long. Germline V gene data show CDR1 as SQVTM and CDR2 as ANQGSEA. V lost 4 bases and J lost 5, with 6 bases in between. The CDR3 is CSVGRNNEQFF. The CDR3 bases are TGCAGCGTTGGACGGAACAATGAGCAGTTCTTC.

The genes are TRBV29-1 and TRBJ1-1; tentative D call: TRBD1 (5 bases). Germline CDR1 and CDR2: SQVTM and ANQGSEA. This CDR3 contains 13 residues. The V end was cut by 1 base, the J end by 0 bases, with 6 bases between. The CDR3 DNA reads TGCAGCGTTGAAGGGACACTGAACACTGAAGCTTTCTTT. Amino acid sequence: CSVEGTLNTEAFF.

This clonotype came up a few times. The rearrangement uses TRBV28 and TRBJ1-1; possibly TRBD1 for D (5 bases). The CDR3 sequence is 16 residues long. Germline V gene data show CDR1 as MDHEN and CDR2 as SYDVKM. Trimming removed 4 bases at V and 11 bases at J, with 26 bases between. Written as DNA, the CDR3 is TGTGCCAGCAGTTCTATAAGGGACCCCGGTGGGATAAGTGCTTTCTTT. It yields the protein CASSSIRDPGGISAFF.

The table lists this clonotype with a few counts. CDR3 protein: CASSGPGDTQYF. The DNA for the CDR3 is TGTGCCTCAAGCGGCCCGGGGGATACGCAGTATTTT. The chain couples TRBV27 to TRBJ2-3; perhaps TRBD2 as D (5 bases). Germline assignment: CDR1 MNHEY and CDR2 SMNVEV (reference sequence). The CDR3 has 12 amino acids. V was shortened by 11 bases and J by 6 bases, with 15 bases between the two germline ends.

The sample holds many counts of this clonotype. The chain couples TRBV28 to TRBJ2-1; D may match TRBD1 or TRBD2 (5 bases each). The length of the CDR3 is 14 residues. CDR1 and CDR2 (germline): MDHEN, SYDVKM. Trimming shortened V by 3 bases and J by 7 bases, and 13 bases separated the two germline ends. The CDR3: CASSLGLALNEQFF. The CDR3 bases are TGTGCCAGCAGTTTGGGGCTAGCTCTAAATGAGCAGTTCTTC.

This clonotype turned up a few times. V and J are TRBV20-1 and TRBJ2-1; D remains unclear. Germline loops: CDR1 DFQATT, CDR2 SNEGSKA (reference sequence). CDR3 size: 11 residues. Trimming pared 5 bases from V and 4 bases from J, leaving 6 bases between. The CDR3 bases are TGCAGTGCTGGGGTATACAATGAGCAGTTCTTC. As protein: CSAGVYNEQFF.

There are a few counts of this clonotype. The CDR3 DNA follows: TGTGCCAGCGAACCCTTCGGGACTAATGAGCAGTTCTTC. Its translation is CASEPFGTNEQFF. The genes are TRBV28 and TRBJ2-1; D may be TRBD2 (6 bases). V shed 8 bases and J shed 7 bases, with 15 bases lying between them. This CDR3 has 13 residues. Germline lookup yields CDR1 MDHEN and CDR2 SYDVKM. Based on the CDR3 plus reference TRBV28 and TRBJ2-1, the full variable domain is DVKVTQSSRYLVKRTGEKVFLECVQDMDHENMFWYRQDPGLGLRLIYFSYDVKMKEKGDIPEGYSVSREKKERFSLILESASTNQTSMYLCASEPFGTNEQFFGPGTRLTVL.

This clonotype was detected a few times. The chain couples TRBV7-2 to TRBJ1-2; D is possibly TRBD1 (6 bases). The CDR3 extends over 14 amino acids. CDR1 is SGHTA, CDR2 FQGNSA, per germline. V gave up 2 bases and J gave up 6 bases, with 13 bases separating them. The CDR3 DNA reads as TGTGCCAGCAGCTTAAAGTCAGGGGATGATGGCTACACCTTC. Translated: CASSLKSGDDGYTF.

This chain uses TRBV6-2 or TRBV6-3 with TRBJ2-7, with 10 positions matching TRBD1. Per germline, CDR1 MNHEY and CDR2 SVGEGT. There are 15 residues in the CDR3. V lost 4 bases and J lost 2; bases outside the gene matches: 5. This chain's CDR3 is CASSSRDRGPYEQYF. DNA for the CDR3: TGTGCCAGCAGTTCCCGGGACAGGGGACCCTACGAGCAGTACTTC.

This clonotype appeared a few times. The chain recombines TRBV7-6 with TRBJ2-1; D unresolved. CDR1 SGHVS and CDR2 FNYEAQ come from the germline V gene. The V end lost 0 bases, the J end lost 10 bases, and 19 bases lay between the germline ends. This CDR3 spans 16 amino acids. The CDR3, as DNA: TGTGCCAGCAGCTTAGCGTTCCGGGCCCCTAAAGCCGAGCAGTTCTTC. It is translated as CASSLAFRAPKAEQFF.

The CDR3 protein is CASVTRDRDNYGYTF. DNA of the CDR3: TGTGCCAGCGTCACTCGGGACAGGGACAACTATGGCTACACCTTC. The chain carries TRBV28 and TRBJ1-2; 9 bases line up with TRBD1. The junction had 9 bases not matched to a gene; V was cut back by 8 bases and J by 2 bases. The CDR3 totals 15 residues. Per germline, CDR1 MDHEN and CDR2 SYDVKM.

This clonotype was counted a few times. The CDR3 DNA reads TGTGCCAGCAGTTCCCGTGGGCACTCACCCCTCCACTTT. Residues: CASSSRGHSPLHF. The rearrangement uses TRBV27 and TRBJ1-6, with D unresolved. The CDR3 sequence is 13 residues long. The germline CDR1 and CDR2 sequences are MNHEY and SMNVEV (reference sequence). Between the trimmed V and J ends, which lost 4 bases and 10 bases, there was a span of 11 bases.

This clonotype came up a few times. The gene calls are TRBV23-1 and TRBJ1-5; perhaps TRBD1 as D (6 bases). TRBV23-1 carries the ORF label, with uncertain function. Deletions cut 6 bases from V and 9 bases from J, with 27 bases between. The CDR3 has 17 amino acids. Here the CDR3 reads CASSPGWPYRAYWPQHF. CDR3 nucleotide sequence: TGCGCCAGCAGCCCCGGATGGCCCTACAGGGCATATTGGCCCCAGCATTTT.